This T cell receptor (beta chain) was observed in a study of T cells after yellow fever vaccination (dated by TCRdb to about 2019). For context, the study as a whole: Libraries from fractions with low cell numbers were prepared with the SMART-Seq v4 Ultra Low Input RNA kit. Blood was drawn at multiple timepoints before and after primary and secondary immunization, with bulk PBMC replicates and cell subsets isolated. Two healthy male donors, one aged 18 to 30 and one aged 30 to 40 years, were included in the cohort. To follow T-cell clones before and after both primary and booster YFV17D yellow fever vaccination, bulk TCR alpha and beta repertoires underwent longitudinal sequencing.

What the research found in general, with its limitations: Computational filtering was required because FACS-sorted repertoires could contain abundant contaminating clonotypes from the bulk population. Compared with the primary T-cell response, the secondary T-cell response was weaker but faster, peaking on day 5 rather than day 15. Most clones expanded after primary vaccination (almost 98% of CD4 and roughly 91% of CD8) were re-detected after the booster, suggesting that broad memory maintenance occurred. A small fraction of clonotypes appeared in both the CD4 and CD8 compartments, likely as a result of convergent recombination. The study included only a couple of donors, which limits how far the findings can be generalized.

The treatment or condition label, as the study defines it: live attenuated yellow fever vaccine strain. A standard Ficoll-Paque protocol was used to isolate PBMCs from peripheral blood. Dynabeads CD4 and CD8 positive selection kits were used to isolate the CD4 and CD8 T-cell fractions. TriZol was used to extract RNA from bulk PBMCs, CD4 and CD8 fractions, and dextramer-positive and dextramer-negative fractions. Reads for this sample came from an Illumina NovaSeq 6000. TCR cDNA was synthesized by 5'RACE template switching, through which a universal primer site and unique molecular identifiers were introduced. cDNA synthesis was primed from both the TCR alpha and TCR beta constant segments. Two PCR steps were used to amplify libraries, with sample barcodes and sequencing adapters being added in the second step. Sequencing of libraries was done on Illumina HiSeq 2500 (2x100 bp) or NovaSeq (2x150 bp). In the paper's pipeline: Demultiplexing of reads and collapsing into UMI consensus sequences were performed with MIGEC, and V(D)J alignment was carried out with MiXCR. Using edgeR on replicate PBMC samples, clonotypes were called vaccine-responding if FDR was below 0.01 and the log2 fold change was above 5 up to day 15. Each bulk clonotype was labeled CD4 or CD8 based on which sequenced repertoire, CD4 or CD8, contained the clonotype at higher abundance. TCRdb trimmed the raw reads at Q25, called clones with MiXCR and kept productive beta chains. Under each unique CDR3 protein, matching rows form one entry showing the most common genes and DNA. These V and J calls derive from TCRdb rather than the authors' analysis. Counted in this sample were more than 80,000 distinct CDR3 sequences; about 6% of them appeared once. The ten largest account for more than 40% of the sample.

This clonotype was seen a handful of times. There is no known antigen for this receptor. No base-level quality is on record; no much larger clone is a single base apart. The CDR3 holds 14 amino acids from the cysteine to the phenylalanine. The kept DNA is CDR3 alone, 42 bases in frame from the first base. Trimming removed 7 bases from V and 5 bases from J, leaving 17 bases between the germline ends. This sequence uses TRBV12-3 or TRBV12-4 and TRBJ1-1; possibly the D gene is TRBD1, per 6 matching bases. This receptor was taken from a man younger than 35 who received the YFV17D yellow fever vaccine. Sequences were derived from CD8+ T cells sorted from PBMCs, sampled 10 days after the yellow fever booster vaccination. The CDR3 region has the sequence CASTSQGFLTEAFF. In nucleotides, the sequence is TGTGCCAGCACCTCACAGGGCTTTTTGACTGAAGCTTTCTTT.